This T cell receptor beta chain was captured by sequencing in a study of technical replicates of blood from several donors. V gave up 2 bases and J gave up 1 base, with 8 bases separating them. This CDR3 has 14 amino acids. CDR1 is MGHRA and CDR2 is YSYEKL in the germline V gene. Here immunoSEQ multiplex PCR was the method, and the copy in TCRdb shows in-frame clones only, minus some. The data show approximately 76,000 clones, 80% to 90% seen once. This TCR derives from a human donor in good health. Some clones in this sample may be carry-over from other donors' samples. Sequenced sample: PBMCs. The V and J genes are TRBV4-1 and TRBJ1-1; D gene unclear. CDR3: CASSQPTANTEAFF. The CDR3 DNA reads as TGCGCCAGCAGCCAACCAACAGCGAACACTGAAGCTTTCTTT.